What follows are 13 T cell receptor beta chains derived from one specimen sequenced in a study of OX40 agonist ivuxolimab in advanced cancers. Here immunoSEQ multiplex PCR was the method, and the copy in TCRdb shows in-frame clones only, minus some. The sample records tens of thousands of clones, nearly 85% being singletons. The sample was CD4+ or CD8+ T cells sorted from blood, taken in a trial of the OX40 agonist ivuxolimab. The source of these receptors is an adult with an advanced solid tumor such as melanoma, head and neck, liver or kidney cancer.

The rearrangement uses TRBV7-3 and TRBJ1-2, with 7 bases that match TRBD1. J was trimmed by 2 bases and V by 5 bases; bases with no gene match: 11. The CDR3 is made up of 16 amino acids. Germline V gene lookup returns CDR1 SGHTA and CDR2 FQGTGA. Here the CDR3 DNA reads TGTGCCAGCAGCCCTTATGGACAGGCCGGAAACTATGGCTACACCTTC. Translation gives CASSPYGQAGNYGYTF.

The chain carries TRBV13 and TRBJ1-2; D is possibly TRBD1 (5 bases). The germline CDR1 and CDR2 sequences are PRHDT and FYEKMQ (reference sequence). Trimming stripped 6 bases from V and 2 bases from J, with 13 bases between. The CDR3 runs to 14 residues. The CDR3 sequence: CASSRSRGNYGYTF. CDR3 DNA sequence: TGTGCCAGCAGTCGAAGCCGGGGGAACTATGGCTACACCTTC.

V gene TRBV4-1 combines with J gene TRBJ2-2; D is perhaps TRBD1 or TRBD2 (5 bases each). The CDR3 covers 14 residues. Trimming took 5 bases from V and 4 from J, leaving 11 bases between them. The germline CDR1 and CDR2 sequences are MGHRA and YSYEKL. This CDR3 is CASSWDEFTGELFF. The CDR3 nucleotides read TGCGCCAGCAGCTGGGACGAATTCACCGGGGAGCTGTTTTTT.

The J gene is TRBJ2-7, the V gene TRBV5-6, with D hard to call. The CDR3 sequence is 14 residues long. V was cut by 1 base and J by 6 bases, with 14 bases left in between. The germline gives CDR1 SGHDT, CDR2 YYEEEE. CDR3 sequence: CASSLPLQSLEQYF. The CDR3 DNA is TGTGCCAGCAGCTTGCCCCTACAATCTCTCGAGCAGTACTTC.

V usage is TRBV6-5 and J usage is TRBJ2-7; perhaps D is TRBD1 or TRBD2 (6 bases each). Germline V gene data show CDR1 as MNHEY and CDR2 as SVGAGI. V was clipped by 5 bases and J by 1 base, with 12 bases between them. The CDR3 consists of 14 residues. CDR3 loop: CASSDPGASYEQYF. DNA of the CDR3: TGTGCCAGCAGTGACCCGGGGGCTTCCTACGAGCAGTACTTC.

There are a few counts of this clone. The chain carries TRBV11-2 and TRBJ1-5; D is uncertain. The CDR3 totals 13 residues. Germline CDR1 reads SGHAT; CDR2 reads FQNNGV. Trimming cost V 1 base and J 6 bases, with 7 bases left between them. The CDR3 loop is CASSLGAVQPQHF. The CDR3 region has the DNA TGTGCCAGCAGCTTAGGGGCAGTTCAGCCCCAGCATTTT.

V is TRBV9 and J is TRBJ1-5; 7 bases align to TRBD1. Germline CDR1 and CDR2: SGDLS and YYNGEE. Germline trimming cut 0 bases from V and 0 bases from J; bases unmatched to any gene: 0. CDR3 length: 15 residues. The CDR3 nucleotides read TGTGCCAGCAGCGTAGGACAGGGTAGCAATCAGCCCCAGCATTTT. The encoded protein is CASSVGQGSNQPQHF.

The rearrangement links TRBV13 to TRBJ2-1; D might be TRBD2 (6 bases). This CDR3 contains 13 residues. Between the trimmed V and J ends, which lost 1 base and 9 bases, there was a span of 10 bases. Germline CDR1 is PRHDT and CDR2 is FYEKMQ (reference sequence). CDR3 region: CASSLVAGTEQFF. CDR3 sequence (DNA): TGTGCCAGCAGCTTAGTTGCGGGGACTGAGCAGTTCTTC.

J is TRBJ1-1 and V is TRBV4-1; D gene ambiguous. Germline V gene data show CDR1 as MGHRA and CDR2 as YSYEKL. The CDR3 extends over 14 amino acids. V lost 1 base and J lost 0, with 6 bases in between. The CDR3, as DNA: TGCGCCAGCAGCCAAGGGAACATGAACACTGAAGCTTTCTTT. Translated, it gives CASSQGNMNTEAFF.

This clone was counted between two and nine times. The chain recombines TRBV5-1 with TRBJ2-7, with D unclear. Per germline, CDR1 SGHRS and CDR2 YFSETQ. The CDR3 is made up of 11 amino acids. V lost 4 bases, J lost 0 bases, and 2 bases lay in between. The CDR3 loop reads CASSASYEQYF. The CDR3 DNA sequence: TGCGCCAGCAGCGCCTCCTACGAGCAGTACTTC.

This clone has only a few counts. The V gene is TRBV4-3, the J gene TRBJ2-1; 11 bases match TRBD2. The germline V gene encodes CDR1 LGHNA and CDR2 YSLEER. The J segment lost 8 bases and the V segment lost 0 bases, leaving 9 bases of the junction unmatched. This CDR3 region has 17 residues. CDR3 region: CASSQDGLAGGGDEQFF. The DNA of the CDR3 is TGCGCCAGCAGCCAAGATGGGCTAGCGGGGGGCGGCGATGAGCAGTTCTTC.

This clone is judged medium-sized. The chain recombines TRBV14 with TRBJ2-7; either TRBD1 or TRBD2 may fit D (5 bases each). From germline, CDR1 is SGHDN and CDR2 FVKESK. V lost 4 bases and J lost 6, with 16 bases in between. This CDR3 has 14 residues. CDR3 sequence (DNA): TGTGCCAGCAGCCCGGCAGGGACCGCTTCCGAGCAGTACTTC. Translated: CASSPAGTASEQYF.

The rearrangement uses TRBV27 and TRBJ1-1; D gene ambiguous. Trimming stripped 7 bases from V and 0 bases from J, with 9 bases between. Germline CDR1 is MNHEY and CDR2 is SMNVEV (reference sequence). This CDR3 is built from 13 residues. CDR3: CASKEPMNTEAFF. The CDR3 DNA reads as TGTGCCAGCAAGGAACCGATGAACACTGAAGCTTTCTTT.